This T cell receptor (beta chain) was sequenced during a study of blood T cell repertoires in COVID-19. The ends were cut back, 7 bases at V and 1 base at J, with 13 bases in the middle. Germline loops: CDR1 MDHEN, CDR2 SYDVKM. The length of the CDR3 is 14 residues. Measured with immunoSEQ multiplex PCR; TCRdb has only the in-frame clones, and not every one. The sample lists roughly 180,000 clones, about 88% occurring once. Enrolment of Seattle patients took place during active infection, and they were followed longitudinally. The sequence was obtained from a woman aged 45-60 years with COVID-19, enrolled during active disease. Source material: peripheral blood. The chain combines TRBV28 with TRBJ1-1; tentatively, D is TRBD1 (6 bases). CDR3: CASTTAQGNTEAFF. Written as DNA, the CDR3 is TGTGCCAGCACCACGGCACAGGGGAACACTGAAGCTTTCTTT.